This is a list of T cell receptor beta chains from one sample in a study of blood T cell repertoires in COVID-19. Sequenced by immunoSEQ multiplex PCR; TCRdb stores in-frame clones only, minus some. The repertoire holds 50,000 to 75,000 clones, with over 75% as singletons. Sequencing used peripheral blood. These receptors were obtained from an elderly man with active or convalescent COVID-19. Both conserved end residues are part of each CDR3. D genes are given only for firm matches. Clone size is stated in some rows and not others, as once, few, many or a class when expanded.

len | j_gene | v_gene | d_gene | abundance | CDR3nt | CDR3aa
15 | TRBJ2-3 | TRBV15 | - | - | TGTGCCACCAGCACCAGGTCGGCGGGCGCAGATACGCAGTATTTT | CATSTRSAGADTQYF
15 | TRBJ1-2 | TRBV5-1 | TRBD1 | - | TGCGCCAGCAGCGGACCGACAGGGATTATACATGGCTACACCTTC | CASSGPTGIIHGYTF
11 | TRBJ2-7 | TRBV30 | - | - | TGTGCCTGGAGTCGTCTACGTAGGCAGTACTTC | CAWSRLRRQYF
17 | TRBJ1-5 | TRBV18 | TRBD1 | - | TGTGCCAGCTCACCCCCCGGGACAGGTCTAAGGGATCAGCCCCAGCATTTT | CASSPPGTGLRDQPQHF
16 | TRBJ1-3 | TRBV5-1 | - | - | TGCGCCAGCAGAGCTCTGGGGGCCAGCTCTGGAAACACCATATATTTT | CASRALGASSGNTIYF
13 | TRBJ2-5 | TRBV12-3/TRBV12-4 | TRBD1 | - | TGTGCCAGCAGGGGGACAGGACGTGGGACCCAGTACTTC | CASRGTGRGTQYF
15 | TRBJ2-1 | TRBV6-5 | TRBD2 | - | TGTGCCAGCAGTTCACTAGCGGGAAAAAGCAATGAGCAGTTCTTC | CASSSLAGKSNEQFF
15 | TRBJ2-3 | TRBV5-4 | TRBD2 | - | TGTGCCAGCAGCTTGGCGCTAGCGGACCGAGATACGCAGTATTTT | CASSLALADRDTQYF
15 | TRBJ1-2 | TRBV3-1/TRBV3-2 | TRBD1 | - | TGTGCCAGCAGCCCAGATATGGGACAGGGAAGTGGCTACACCTTC | CASSPDMGQGSGYTF
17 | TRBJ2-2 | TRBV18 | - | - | TGTGCCAGCTCACCGTTGGGGGCAGGGACCAACACCGGGGAGCTGTTTTTT | CASSPLGAGTNTGELFF
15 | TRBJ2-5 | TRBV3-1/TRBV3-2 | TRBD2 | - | TGTGCCAGCAGCGGGCGAGCGGGGGGCGGGGAGACCCAGTACTTC | CASSGRAGGGETQYF
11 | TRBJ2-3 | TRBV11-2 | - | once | TGTGCCAGCAGCCCGCAGGGGGGGCAGTATTTT | CASSPQGGQYF
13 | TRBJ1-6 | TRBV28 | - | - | TGTGCCAGCAGTTTCGCACAACGATCACCCCTCCACTTT | CASSFAQRSPLHF
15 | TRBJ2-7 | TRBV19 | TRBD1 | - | TGTGCCAGTAGTATTCAGTACTGGACAGGGAGTGAGCAGTACTTC | CASSIQYWTGSEQYF
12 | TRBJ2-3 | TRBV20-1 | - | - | TGCAGTGCTAGTCAGGGGGGTTCGACGCAGTATTTT | CSASQGGSTQYF
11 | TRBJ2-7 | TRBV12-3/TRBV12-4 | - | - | TGTGCCAGCAGAGGGGGCTACGAGCAGTACTTC | CASRGGYEQYF
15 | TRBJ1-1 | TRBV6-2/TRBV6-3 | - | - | TGTGCCAGCAGTTCCCTAGGGGAGGGGCGGGCTGAAGCTTTCTTT | CASSSLGEGRAEAFF
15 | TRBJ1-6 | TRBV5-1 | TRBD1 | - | TGCGCCAGCAGCCCGCGGACAGGGACGGAATCACCCCTCCACTTT | CASSPRTGTESPLHF
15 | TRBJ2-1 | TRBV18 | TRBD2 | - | TGTGCCAGCTCACCACTAACTAGCGACTACAATGAGCAGTTCTTC | CASSPLTSDYNEQFF
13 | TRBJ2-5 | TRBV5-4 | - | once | TGTGCCAGCAGCTTGGGACAGCAAGAGACCCAGTACTTC | CASSLGQQETQYF
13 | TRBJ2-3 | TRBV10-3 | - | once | TGTGCCACGGAGGAGGGCGGAACAGATACGCAGTATTTT | CATEEGGTDTQYF
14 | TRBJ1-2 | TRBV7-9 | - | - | TGTGCCAGCAACCTCCCGGGGGGAAACTATGGCTACACCTTC | CASNLPGGNYGYTF
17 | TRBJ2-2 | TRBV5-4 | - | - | TGTGCCAGCAGCTTTCCTGGTTTCGGGGTGAGCACCGGGGAGCTGTTTTTT | CASSFPGFGVSTGELFF
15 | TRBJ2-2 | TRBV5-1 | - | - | TGCGCCAGCAGCAAGGCGGACTCTAACACCGGGGAGCTGTTTTTT | CASSKADSNTGELFF
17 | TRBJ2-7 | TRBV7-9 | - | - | TGTGCCAGCAGCTCCAGCCCGGGGGGGGACAGAGAATACGAGCAGTACTTC | CASSSSPGGDREYEQYF
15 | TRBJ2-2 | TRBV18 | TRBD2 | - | TGTGCCAGCTCACCACTAGCGGGAGACACCGGGGAGCTGTTTTTT | CASSPLAGDTGELFF
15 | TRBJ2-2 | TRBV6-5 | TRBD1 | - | TGTGCCAGCAGTCGGGACAGGGGGCTTACCGGGGAGCTGTTTTTT | CASSRDRGLTGELFF
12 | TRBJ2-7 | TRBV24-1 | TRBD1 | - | TGTGCCACCAGTGATTTTCAGGGGGCGAGGTACTTC | CATSDFQGARYF
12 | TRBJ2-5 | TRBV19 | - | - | TGTGCCAGTAGACCAGACAGAGGCCACCAGTACTTC | CASRPDRGHQYF
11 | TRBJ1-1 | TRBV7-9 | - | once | TGTGCCAGCAGCCTACTTTCGGAAGCTTTCTTT | CASSLLSEAFF
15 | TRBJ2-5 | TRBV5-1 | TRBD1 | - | TGCGCCAGCAGCTTGGGGGACAGGGATCGGGAGACCCAGTACTTC | CASSLGDRDRETQYF
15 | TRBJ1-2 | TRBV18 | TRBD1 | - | TGTGCCAGCTCACCGCAAACCCGGGACAGTATTGGCTACACCTTC | CASSPQTRDSIGYTF
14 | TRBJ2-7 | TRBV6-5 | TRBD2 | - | TGTGCCAGCAGGCCGCGGGGGGAACTCGACGAGCAGTACTTC | CASRPRGELDEQYF
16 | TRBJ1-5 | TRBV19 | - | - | TGTGCCAGTAGTATGAGCGCCGGAGGAATAAGGCAGCCCCAGCATTTT | CASSMSAGGIRQPQHF
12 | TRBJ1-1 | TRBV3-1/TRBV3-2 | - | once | TGTGCCAGCGGTCAGATGAACACTGAAGCTTTCTTT | CASGQMNTEAFF
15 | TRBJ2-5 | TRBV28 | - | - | TGTGCCAGCAGTTTTCGGCCGACTAGAGAAGAGACCCAGTACTTC | CASSFRPTREETQYF
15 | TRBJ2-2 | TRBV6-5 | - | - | TGTGCCACCACCCAAGGGGGTTACAGCCCCGGGGAGCTGTTTTTT | CATTQGGYSPGELFF
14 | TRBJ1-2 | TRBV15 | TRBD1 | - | TGTGCCACCAGCAGGGAGGACAGGCGGTATGGCTACACCTTC | CATSREDRRYGYTF
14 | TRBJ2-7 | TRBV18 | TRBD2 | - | TGTGCCAGCTCACCGAGCGGGGGGACCTACGAGCAGTACTTC | CASSPSGGTYEQYF